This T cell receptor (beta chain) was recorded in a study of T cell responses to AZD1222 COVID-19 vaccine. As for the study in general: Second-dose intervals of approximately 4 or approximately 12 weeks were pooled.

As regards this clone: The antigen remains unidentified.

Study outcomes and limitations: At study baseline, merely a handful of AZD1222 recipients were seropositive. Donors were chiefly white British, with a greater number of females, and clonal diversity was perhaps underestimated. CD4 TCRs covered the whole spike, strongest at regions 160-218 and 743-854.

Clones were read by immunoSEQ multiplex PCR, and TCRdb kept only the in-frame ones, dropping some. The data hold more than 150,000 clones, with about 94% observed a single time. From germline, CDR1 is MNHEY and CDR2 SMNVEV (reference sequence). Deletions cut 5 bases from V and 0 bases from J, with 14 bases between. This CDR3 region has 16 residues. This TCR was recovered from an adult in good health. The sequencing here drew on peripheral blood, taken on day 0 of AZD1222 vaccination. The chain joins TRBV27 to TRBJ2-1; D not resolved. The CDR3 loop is CASSTPGTVSYNEQFF. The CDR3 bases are TGTGCCAGCAGTACCCCGGGTACGGTCTCCTACAATGAGCAGTTCTTC.